The clone carrying this T cell receptor (beta chain) was seen a handful of times. The data stem from a study of T cells in Graves' hyperthyroidism and ophthalmopathy. The CDR3 has 11 amino acids. Per the germline V gene, CDR1 is SQVTM and CDR2 is ANQGSEA. Trimming removed 3 bases at V and 3 bases at J, with 3 bases between. RNA transcripts provided the source from which TCR beta CDR3 regions were amplified. Using the HTBI primer set, a first-round RT-PCR was run on the TCR CDR3. In TCRdb, the multiplex PCR reads were re-called with MiXCR into one record per CDR3 protein. The table lists fewer than 900,000 distinct CDR3 sequences, approximately 16% of them singletons.

The rearrangement links TRBV29-1 to TRBJ1-3; D is undetermined. Material: blood. The sequence derives from a man between 18 and 35 years old with Graves' hyperthyroidism. The CDR3 nucleotides read TGCAGCGTTGACGGTGGAAACACCATATATTTT. This codes for CSVDGGNTIYF.